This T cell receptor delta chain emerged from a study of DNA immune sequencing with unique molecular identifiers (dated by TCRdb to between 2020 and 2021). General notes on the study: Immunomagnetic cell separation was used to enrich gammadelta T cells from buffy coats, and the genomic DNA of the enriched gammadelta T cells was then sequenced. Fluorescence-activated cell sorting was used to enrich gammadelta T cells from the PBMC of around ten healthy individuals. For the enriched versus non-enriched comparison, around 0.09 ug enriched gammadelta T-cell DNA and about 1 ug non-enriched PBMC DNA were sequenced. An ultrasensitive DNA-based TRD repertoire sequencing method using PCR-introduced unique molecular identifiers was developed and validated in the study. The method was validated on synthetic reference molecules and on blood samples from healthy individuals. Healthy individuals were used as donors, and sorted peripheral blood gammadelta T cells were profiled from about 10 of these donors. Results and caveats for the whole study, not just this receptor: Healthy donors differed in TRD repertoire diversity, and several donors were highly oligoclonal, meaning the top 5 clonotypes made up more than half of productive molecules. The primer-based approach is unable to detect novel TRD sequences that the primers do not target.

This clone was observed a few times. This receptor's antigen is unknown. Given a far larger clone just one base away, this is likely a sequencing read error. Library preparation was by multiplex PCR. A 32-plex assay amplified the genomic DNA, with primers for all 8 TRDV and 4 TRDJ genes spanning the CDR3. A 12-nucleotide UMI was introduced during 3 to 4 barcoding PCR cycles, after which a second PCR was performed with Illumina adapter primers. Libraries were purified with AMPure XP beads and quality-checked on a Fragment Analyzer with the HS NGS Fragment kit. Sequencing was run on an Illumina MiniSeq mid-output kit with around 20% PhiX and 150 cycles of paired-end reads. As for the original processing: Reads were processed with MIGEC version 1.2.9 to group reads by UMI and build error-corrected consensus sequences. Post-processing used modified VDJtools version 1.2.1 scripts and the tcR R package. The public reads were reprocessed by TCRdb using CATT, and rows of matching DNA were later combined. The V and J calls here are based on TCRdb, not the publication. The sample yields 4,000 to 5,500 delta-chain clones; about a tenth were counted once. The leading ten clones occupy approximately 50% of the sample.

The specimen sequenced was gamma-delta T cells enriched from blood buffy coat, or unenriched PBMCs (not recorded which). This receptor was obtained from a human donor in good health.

Read as DNA, the sequence is TGTGCGTGTGAACCGTACTGGGGGATACGGGGCTCCTGGGACACCCGACAGATGTTTTTC. Its protein product is CACEPYWGIRGSWDTRQMFF. The J gene is TRDJ3; the V gene was not called; the table's D call of TRDD3 was not tested on the DNA. Counted from cysteine to phenylalanine, this CDR3 has 20 amino acids. CDR3 DNA is the only sequence kept; it has 60 bases, read in frame from the first base.